This entry lists 26 T cell receptor beta chains sequenced from one sample in a study of OX40 agonist ivuxolimab in advanced cancers. Clones were read by immunoSEQ multiplex PCR, and TCRdb kept only the in-frame ones, dropping some. The sample consists of under 95,000 clones, roughly 88% of them appearing once. The sample in question was CD4+ or CD8+ T cells sorted from blood, obtained in a trial of the OX40 agonist ivuxolimab. The receptors stem from an adult with an advanced solid tumor such as melanoma, head and neck, liver or kidney cancer.

This chain links TRBV19 with TRBJ2-1; no clear D. Trimming cost V 3 bases and J 5 bases, with 8 bases left between them. CDR3 length equals 13 residues. Germline V gene data show CDR1 as LNHDA and CDR2 as SQIVND (reference sequence). The CDR3 nucleotides read TGTGCCAGTAGTATCCTAGTTAACAATGAGCAGTTCTTC. This encodes CASSILVNNEQFF.

The V gene is TRBV5-4, the J gene TRBJ2-2; 13 nucleotides line up with TRBD2. The germline CDR1 and CDR2 sequences are SGHNT and YYREEE (reference sequence). After removal of 0 bases from V and 7 bases from J, the junction contained 3 bases not matched to a gene. CDR3 length: 16 residues. Here the CDR3 reads CASSLGGLAGIGELFF. The CDR3 coding sequence is TGTGCCAGCAGCTTGGGGGGACTAGCGGGAATCGGGGAGCTGTTTTTT.

The rearrangement links TRBV2 to TRBJ2-7; D possibly corresponds to TRBD1 (7 bases). CDR3 length equals 13 residues. Between the trimmed V and J ends, which lost 8 bases and 0 bases, there was a span of 11 bases. Germline lookup yields CDR1 SNHLY and CDR2 FYNNEI. The CDR3 loop is CASGGGASYEQYF. The CDR3 nucleotides are TGTGCCAGCGGAGGGGGCGCCTCCTACGAGCAGTACTTC.

The rearrangement uses TRBV18 and TRBJ1-1, with a tentative D call TRBD1 (5 bases). CDR3 size: 14 residues. In germline, CDR1 is KGHSH, CDR2 LQKENI. V lost 6 bases and J lost 4, with 15 bases in between. The CDR3 coding sequence is TGTGCCAGCTCCCCGGGCAGGGAGGGCACTGAAGCTTTCTTT. It yields the protein CASSPGREGTEAFF.

J is TRBJ1-1 and V is TRBV4-1; TRBD1 is a possible D gene (6 bases). The germline gives CDR1 MGHRA, CDR2 YSYEKL. The CDR3 has 15 residues. Trimming took 1 base from V and 0 from J, leaving 9 bases between them. In DNA form, the CDR3 reads TGCGCCAGCAGCCAAGCAACAGGGATGAACACTGAAGCTTTCTTT. It encodes CASSQATGMNTEAFF.

The V call is TRBV30, the J call TRBJ1-1; 9 bases are shared with TRBD1. Germline values: CDR1 GTSNPN, CDR2 SVGIG (reference sequence). V trimming: 2 bases; J trimming: 5 bases; junction bases outside the gene matches: 6. The CDR3 covers 14 residues. In nucleotides, the CDR3 is TGTGCCTGGAGTCAACAGGGGGCTAGGACTGAAGCTTTCTTT. Encoded protein: CAWSQQGARTEAFF. The variable domain in full, with the rest retrieved from reference TRBV30 and TRBJ1-1, is SQTIHQWPATLVQPVGSPLSLECTVEGTSNPNLYWYRQAAGRGLQLLFYSVGIGQISSEVPQNLSASRPQDRQFILSSKKLLLSDSGFYLCAWSQQGARTEAFFGQGTRLTVV.

The rearrangement uses TRBV7-8 and TRBJ2-1; D might be TRBD2 (6 bases). The V gene's germline CDR1 is SGHVS and CDR2 FQNEAQ. The CDR3 totals 16 residues. The V end was cut by 2 bases, the J end by 6 bases, with 17 bases between. As DNA, the CDR3 is TGTGCCAGCAGCTTAACCAGCGGGTACACGGCCAATGAGCAGTTCTTC. Amino acids: CASSLTSGYTANEQFF.

V gene TRBV18 combines with J gene TRBJ2-2, with D tentatively TRBD2 (5 bases). This CDR3 is built from 15 residues. Germline V lookup: CDR1 KGHSH, CDR2 LQKENI. V dropped 6 bases and J dropped 3 bases, with 14 bases sitting between them. Written as DNA, the CDR3 is TGTGCCAGCTCGCCTGCCGGACTTTACACCGGGGAGCTGTTTTTT. Its protein is CASSPAGLYTGELFF.

The V gene is TRBV29-1, the J gene TRBJ2-1, with TRBD1 matching 7 bases. The V gene's germline CDR1 is SQVTM and CDR2 ANQGSEA. The V and J ends lost 4 bases and 4 bases, in that order; junction bases with no gene match: 7. The CDR3 extends over 14 amino acids. Here the CDR3 reads CSVGGTALYNEQFF. The CDR3 coding sequence is TGCAGCGTTGGGGGGACAGCTCTATACAATGAGCAGTTCTTC.

V is TRBV30 and J is TRBJ2-1, with 9 bases fitting TRBD2. The CDR3 loop spans 16 amino acids. Germline values: CDR1 GTSNPN, CDR2 SVGIG (reference sequence). J lost 6 bases, V lost 4 bases, and 13 bases had no gene match. The CDR3 region has the DNA TGTGCCTGGAAGGGCGGGAGGGCCTTCAGAATCAATGAGCAGTTCTTC. It specifies CAWKGGRAFRINEQFF.

The chain uses TRBV6-6 and TRBJ1-3; D possibly corresponds to TRBD1 (5 bases). CDR1 and CDR2 from the germline V gene are MNHNY and SVGAGI (reference sequence). This CDR3 has 16 amino acids. V was clipped by 4 bases and J by 0 bases, with 13 bases between them. The CDR3 reads CASSSDSTFSGNTIYF. DNA for the CDR3: TGTGCCAGCAGTTCCGACAGTACTTTCTCTGGAAACACCATATATTTT.

At least ten counts were recorded for this clone. CDR3 in amino acids: CASKTGMTLNTEAFF. The CDR3, as DNA: TGTGCCAGTAAAACCGGGATGACACTGAACACTGAAGCTTTCTTT. This chain joins TRBV19 and TRBJ1-1; D not resolved. Germline lookup yields CDR1 LNHDA and CDR2 SQIVND (reference sequence). The V end was cut by 7 bases, the J end by 0 bases, with 15 bases between. CDR3 length: 15 residues.

V usage is TRBV2 and J usage is TRBJ1-5; no firm D call. Germline CDR1 and CDR2: SNHLY and FYNNEI. V dropped 8 bases and J dropped 4 bases, with 15 bases sitting between them. The CDR3 consists of 14 residues. The CDR3 bases are TGTGCCAGCGCCCGCGCGGGCAGAAATCAGCCCCAGCATTTT. Encoded protein: CASARAGRNQPQHF.

The chain couples TRBV5-6 to TRBJ2-2; maybe TRBD1 (5 bases). Trimming took off 4 bases at V and 5 bases at J, with 21 bases between the two ends. This CDR3 contains 17 residues. In germline, CDR1 is SGHDT, CDR2 YYEEEE. The DNA of the CDR3 is TGTGCCAGCAGCCCAAGACAGTTATATTTTGCAACCGGGGAGCTGTTTTTT. This sequence encodes CASSPRQLYFATGELFF. The full variable domain, completed using reference TRBV5-6 and TRBJ2-2, is DAGVTQSPTHLIKTRGQQVTLRCSPKSGHDTVSWYQQALGQGPQFIFQYYEEEERQRGNFPDRFSGHQFPNYSSELNVNALLLGDSALYLCASSPRQLYFATGELFFGEGSRLTVL.

This chain joins TRBV27 and TRBJ2-1; unclear D gene. Germline V CDR1 and CDR2: MNHEY, SMNVEV (reference sequence). The length of the CDR3 is 15 residues. V shed 7 bases and J shed 4 bases, with 17 bases lying between them. The CDR3, as DNA: TGTGCCAGCAACTCCGTCGGTATCGGGTACAATGAGCAGTTCTTC. Translated: CASNSVGIGYNEQFF.

The chain recombines TRBV5-1 with TRBJ2-5, with a possible D match to TRBD1 (6 bases). The DNA end is more similar to TRBJ2-7, so the J call may be wrong. CDR1 and CDR2 from the germline V gene are SGHRS and YFSETQ. The CDR3 covers 14 residues. CDR3 in DNA: TGCGCCAGCAGCTTGGAGACAGGCAGCTACGAGCAGTACTTC. Its protein is CASSLETGSYEQYF.

The genes are TRBV4-1 and TRBJ2-3, with unresolved D. The V gene's germline CDR1 is MGHRA and CDR2 YSYEKL. Trimming took off 6 bases at V and 2 bases at J, with 12 bases between the two ends. This CDR3 comprises 14 residues. CDR3 amino acids: CASRLRVLTDTQYF. The CDR3 DNA follows: TGCGCCAGCAGACTCCGGGTCCTCACAGATACGCAGTATTTT.

This clone was found once. The chain carries TRBV27 and TRBJ2-2; TRBD2 matches 16 bases. CDR1 and CDR2 (germline): MNHEY, SMNVEV (reference sequence). This CDR3 spans 19 amino acids. With 4 bases clipped from V and 0 bases from J, the junction kept 5 bases outside the gene matches. The CDR3 DNA sequence: TGTGCCAGCAGTTATGGGACTAGCGGGGGGGGCGCGAACACCGGGGAGCTGTTTTTT. The encoded protein is CASSYGTSGGGANTGELFF.

The chain is built from TRBV30 and TRBJ2-7; no clear D gene. The CDR3 spans 11 residues. V was cut by 1 base and J by 3 bases, with 4 bases left in between. Per germline, CDR1 GTSNPN and CDR2 SVGIG (reference sequence). The CDR3 loop is CAWSDFYEQYF. As DNA, the CDR3 is TGTGCCTGGAGTGACTTCTACGAGCAGTACTTC. The whole variable domain, remainder taken from reference TRBV30 and TRBJ2-7, is SQTIHQWPATLVQPVGSPLSLECTVEGTSNPNLYWYRQAAGRGLQLLFYSVGIGQISSEVPQNLSASRPQDRQFILSSKKLLLSDSGFYLCAWSDFYEQYFGPGTRLTVT.

The chain joins TRBV21-1 to TRBJ1-4; no check of the table's D call, TRBD1, against the DNA was made. TRBV21-1 is termed a pseudogene. The CDR3 covers 14 residues. CDR3 sequence (DNA): TGTGCCAGCAGCAATGGGCCGACGAATGAAAAACTGTTTTTT. This translates into CASSNGPTNEKLFF.

V gene TRBV30 combines with J gene TRBJ1-4; D call uncertain. Germline CDR1 reads GTSNPN; CDR2 reads SVGIG (reference sequence). The length of the CDR3 is 14 residues. Trimming pared 2 bases from V and 4 bases from J, leaving 11 bases between. The CDR3 sequence is CAWSSSTYNEKLFF. The CDR3 nucleotides read TGTGCCTGGAGTTCTTCGACCTATAATGAAAAACTGTTTTTT.

The chain combines TRBV5-4 with TRBJ2-7, with D perhaps matching TRBD1 (6 bases). Germline V lookup: CDR1 SGHNT, CDR2 YYREEE (reference sequence). The V end lost 0 bases, the J end lost 5 bases, and 12 bases lay between the germline ends. The CDR3 extends over 14 amino acids. The CDR3: CASSLVQGLDEQYF. The CDR3 coding sequence is TGTGCCAGCAGCTTGGTGCAGGGGTTGGACGAGCAGTACTTC.

The chain couples TRBV6-6 to TRBJ1-6; D remains unclear. This CDR3 comprises 13 residues. V was trimmed by 2 bases and J by 5 bases, leaving 4 bases between them. The germline V gene encodes CDR1 MNHNY and CDR2 SVGAGI (reference sequence). The CDR3 is CASSYGDNSPLHF. The DNA of the CDR3 is TGTGCCAGCAGTTACGGGGATAATTCACCCCTCCACTTT.

This clone was found once. V is TRBV5-5 and J is TRBJ2-7; possible D gene TRBD2, 5 bases. The CDR3 runs to 15 residues. Per germline, CDR1 SGHKS and CDR2 YYEKEE (reference sequence). V dropped 4 bases and J dropped 6 bases, with 20 bases sitting between them. The CDR3 spells CASSPLDFSRPEQYF. DNA for the CDR3: TGTGCCAGCAGCCCCCTGGACTTCTCGCGGCCCGAGCAGTACTTC.

The chain uses TRBV5-1 and TRBJ1-2, with D possibly TRBD1 on 5 matching bases. Trimming removed 4 bases at V and 8 bases at J, with 12 bases between. The germline V gene has CDR1 SGHRS and CDR2 YFSETQ. This CDR3 contains 12 residues. The CDR3 DNA reads as TGCGCCAGCAGCCCGGGGACGAGGGGCTACACCTTC. Protein: CASSPGTRGYTF.

The chain combines TRBV29-1 with TRBJ2-7, with D perhaps TRBD1 or TRBD2 (6 bases each). This CDR3 region has 16 residues. V gave up 7 bases and J gave up 2 bases, with 24 bases separating them. Per the germline V gene, CDR1 is SQVTM and CDR2 is ANQGSEA. CDR3 region: CSASGEAGGQAYEQYF. CDR3 nucleotides: TGCAGCGCCTCAGGGGAGGCGGGCGGGCAGGCCTACGAGCAGTACTTC.